A selection of T cell receptor beta chains follows, all from one sample in a study of control samples from healthy donors and cancer patients. TCRdb's copy holds only in-frame clones and misses some; the assay was immunoSEQ multiplex PCR. The sample lists 100,000 to 150,000 clones, around 90% occurring once. The specimen was blood. The source of these receptors is a man aged 40-50 years in good health. The CDR3 runs from the conserved cysteine through the conserved F or W. D genes are given only for firm matches. A clone size is listed for some rows: how often the clone was seen (once, few, many), or a class if it is expanded.

>TRBV21-1|NA|TRBJ2-5|NA
CASSAPTLKYF
TGTGCCAGCAGCGCACCAACCCTAAAGTACTTC
>TRBV13|few|TRBJ2-4|NA
CASSLGLRWGGVDIQYF
TGTGCCAGCAGCTTAGGCCTAAGGTGGGGTGGTGTGGACATTCAGTACTTC
>TRBV11-2|many|TRBJ1-2|TRBD1
CASSPRTGTYGYTF
TGTGCCAGCAGCCCTAGGACAGGGACCTATGGCTACACCTTC
>TRBV5-1|few|TRBJ2-1|NA
CASSLVAGLNEQFF
TGCGCCAGCAGCTTGGTCGCGGGGTTGAATGAGCAGTTCTTC
>TRBV27|NA|TRBJ2-1|TRBD2
CASSRAGLAENNEQFF
TGTGCCAGCAGCCGCGCCGGACTAGCGGAGAACAATGAGCAGTTCTTC
>TRBV27|NA|TRBJ1-6|NA
CASSFVNSPLHF
TGTGCCAGCAGTTTTGTTAATTCACCCCTCCACTTT
>TRBV4-2|NA|TRBJ2-7|TRBD1
CASSPGQGESYEQYF
TGTGCCAGCAGCCCCGGACAGGGGGAGTCCTACGAGCAGTACTTC
>TRBV5-1|NA|TRBJ2-3|TRBD2
CASSLTSGSRTQYF
TGCGCCAGCAGCTTGACTAGCGGATCTAGGACGCAGTATTTT
>TRBV3-1/TRBV3-2|few|TRBJ2-7|TRBD1
CASSPDRSSYEQYF
TGTGCCAGCAGCCCGGACAGGAGCTCCTACGAGCAGTACTTC
>TRBV3-1/TRBV3-2|NA|TRBJ2-5|TRBD2
CASSQVLAGQQETQYF
TGTGCCAGCAGCCAAGTGCTAGCGGGGCAGCAAGAGACCCAGTACTTC
>TRBV30|NA|TRBJ2-3|NA
CAWSPGEVTDTQYF
TGTGCCTGGAGCCCAGGAGAGGTAACAGATACGCAGTATTTT
>TRBV5-1|once|TRBJ1-5|NA
CASSLGGGQPQHF
TGCGCCAGCAGCTTGGGCGGGGGTCAGCCCCAGCATTTT
>TRBV5-4|NA|TRBJ2-1|NA
CASSFHNEQFF
TGTGCCAGCAGCTTTCACAATGAGCAGTTCTTC
>TRBV7-3|few|TRBJ1-1|NA
CASSFQGGNMNTEAFF
TGTGCCAGCAGCTTCCAGGGAGGCAACATGAACACTGAAGCTTTCTTT
>TRBV27|NA|TRBJ2-7|NA
CASSRADRFYEQYF
TGTGCCAGCAGTCGGGCCGACAGGTTCTACGAGCAGTACTTC
>TRBV29-1|NA|TRBJ2-7|TRBD1
CSAVTGGGYEQYF
TGCAGCGCTGTGACAGGGGGCGGTTACGAGCAGTACTTC
>TRBV12-3/TRBV12-4|NA|TRBJ1-5|NA
CASSYSGNQPQHF
TGTGCCAGCAGTTATTCCGGCAATCAGCCCCAGCATTTT
>TRBV7-9|NA|TRBJ1-2|NA
CASSSQNDGYTF
TGTGCCAGCAGTTCCCAAAATGATGGCTACACCTTC
>TRBV5-4|NA|TRBJ1-3|TRBD1
CASSSTGTGSGNTIYF
TGTGCCAGCAGCTCCACCGGGACAGGGTCTGGAAACACCATATATTTT
>TRBV3-1/TRBV3-2|NA|TRBJ1-5|TRBD1
CASSQGQGGYQPQHF
TGTGCCAGCAGCCAAGGACAGGGAGGGTATCAGCCCCAGCATTTT
>TRBV7-9|NA|TRBJ2-5|NA
CASSADREGQYF
TGTGCCAGCAGCGCAGACAGGGAGGGCCAGTACTTC
>TRBV12-3/TRBV12-4|NA|TRBJ1-1|NA
CASSSRRTEAFF
TGTGCCAGCAGTTCGCGTCGCACTGAAGCTTTCTTT
>TRBV5-1|NA|TRBJ1-1|NA
CASSLQILLQGSTEAFF
TGCGCCAGCAGCCTACAAATACTTCTTCAGGGGTCGACTGAAGCTTTCTTT
>TRBV5-4|once|TRBJ1-2|TRBD1
CASSPGGGEGARNGYTF
TGTGCCAGCAGCCCCGGGGGGGGCGAGGGGGCCAGGAATGGCTACACCTTC
>TRBV19|NA|TRBJ1-3|NA
CASSIKRDSGNTIYF
TGTGCCAGTAGTATAAAGCGGGACTCTGGAAACACCATATATTTT
>TRBV2|NA|TRBJ2-1|TRBD2
CGPFLAGGLDEQFF
TGTGGCCCGTTTTTAGCGGGGGGGCTCGATGAGCAGTTCTTC
>TRBV12-3/TRBV12-4|NA|TRBJ1-3|NA
CASSFDRNTIYF
TGTGCCAGCAGTTTTGACCGAAACACCATATATTTT
>TRBV29-1|NA|TRBJ1-2|NA
CSALSGGYGYTF
TGCAGCGCCCTTAGTGGCGGGTATGGCTACACCTTC
>TRBV19|NA|TRBJ2-1|NA
CASSIIQEENNEQFF
TGTGCCAGTAGTATAATCCAGGAAGAAAACAATGAGCAGTTCTTC
>TRBV19|once|TRBJ1-2|TRBD1
CASRGQENIGYTF
TGTGCCAGTAGGGGACAGGAAAACATTGGCTACACCTTC
>TRBV4-1|NA|TRBJ1-1|NA
CASSQLNWNTEAFF
TGCGCCAGCAGCCAGTTGAACTGGAACACTGAAGCTTTCTTT
>TRBV29-1|NA|TRBJ1-1|NA
CSANMGGMNTEAFF
TGCAGCGCTAACATGGGAGGCATGAACACTGAAGCTTTCTTT
>TRBV5-4|once|TRBJ2-7|NA
CASSSWVTGGPPEQYF
TGTGCCAGCAGCTCTTGGGTAACGGGGGGCCCTCCCGAGCAGTACTTC
>TRBV12-3/TRBV12-4|few|TRBJ1-1|NA
CASSLYTEAFF
TGTGCCAGCAGTTTATATACTGAAGCTTTCTTT
>TRBV7-8|NA|TRBJ2-7|TRBD1
CASRSAESRDRVFYEQYF
TGTGCCAGCAGATCAGCTGAGAGCCGGGACAGGGTTTTTTACGAGCAGTACTTC
>TRBV5-1|NA|TRBJ2-6|NA
CASSPKEYSGANVLTF
TGCGCCAGCAGCCCCAAGGAGTACTCTGGGGCCAACGTCCTGACTTTC
>TRBV19|NA|TRBJ1-1|NA
CASSIVPAEAFF
TGTGCCAGTAGTATCGTACCAGCTGAAGCTTTCTTT
>TRBV28|once|TRBJ1-5|TRBD1
CASRTGQAFSNQPQHF
TGTGCCAGCAGAACGGGACAGGCCTTCAGCAATCAGCCCCAGCATTTT
>TRBV5-1|NA|TRBJ2-3|TRBD2
CASLGAGDQDTQYF
TGCGCCAGCCTGGGAGCGGGGGACCAAGATACGCAGTATTTT